Presented here are 5 T cell receptor beta chains from one specimen sequenced in a study of response to subunit inactivated influenza vaccine. TCRdb analysed the RT-PCR reads with MiXCR anew, one entry per CDR3 protein. Of a few hundred thousand distinct CDR3 sequences listed, 13% to 15% are singletons. Sequencing was performed on PBMCs from blood, taken 12 days after vaccination. Every receptor here comes from a man aged 50-60 years who received an inactivated influenza vaccine.

The CDR3 loop is CSATGGGVYEQYF. The DNA of the CDR3 is TGCAGTGCTACTGGCGGGGGAGTCTACGAGCAGTACTTC. The chain links TRBV20-1 to TRBJ2-7; 7 nucleotides match TRBD2. Unmatched junction bases numbered 6, after V lost 4 bases and J lost 3 bases. CDR3 length equals 13 residues. Germline V CDR1 and CDR2: DFQATT, SNEGSKA (reference sequence).

This clonotype came up a few times. This chain connects TRBV10-3 to TRBJ2-7; no definite D call. With 2 bases removed from V and 0 bases from J, the gap between germline ends came to 5 bases. Germline V gene data show CDR1 as ENHRY and CDR2 as SYGVKD. The CDR3 runs 13 residues. The CDR3 DNA reads TGTGCCATCAGTGAGGACACCTCCTACGAGCAGTACTTC. It codes for CAISEDTSYEQYF.

This clonotype was seen only a few times. V and J are TRBV7-2 and TRBJ2-2, with 9 bases identical to TRBD1. Trimming at V came to 5 bases and at J to 2 bases, leaving 6 bases not matched to a gene. CDR1 SGHTA and CDR2 FQGNSA come from the germline V gene. The CDR3 is 16 residues long. The DNA for the CDR3 is TGTGCCAGCAGCGTCGGACAGGGGCATAACACCGGGGAGCTGTTTTTT. Translated, it gives CASSVGQGHNTGELFF.

This clonotype was counted a few times. The rearrangement joins TRBV21-1 to TRBJ2-7; the table's D call of TRBD1 was not tested on the DNA. TRBV21-1 corresponds to a pseudogene. The CDR3 is made up of 17 amino acids. CDR3 DNA: TGTGCCAGCAGCAAGCGCCAGGGGGAGTTCGAATCCTACGAGCAGTACTTC. This sequence encodes CASSKRQGEFESYEQYF.

The chain joins TRBV12-3 or TRBV12-4 to TRBJ2-5; no definite D call. The V end was cut by 4 bases, the J end by 5 bases, with 8 bases between. The CDR3 covers 12 residues. Written as DNA, the CDR3 is TGTGCCAGCAGTTGGTCGGTGGAGACCCAGTACTTC. This translates into CASSWSVETQYF.